What follows describes a single T cell receptor beta chain. There are 14 residues in the CDR3. Germline lookup yields CDR1 MNHEY and CDR2 SVGAGI. Trimming stripped 0 bases from V and 7 bases from J, with 10 bases between. Generated by immunoSEQ multiplex PCR, the TCRdb table keeps only in-frame clones and is missing some. The sample contains about 200,000 clones, 89% of which appear only once. The sample comes from a study of blood T cell repertoires in COVID-19. Sequencing was done on a sample of PBMCs or T cells enriched from blood (not recorded which). This TCR was recovered from a woman aged 25 to 39 with acute COVID-19. The chain links TRBV6-5 to TRBJ1-5, with D perhaps TRBD1 (6 bases). CDR3 in amino acids: CASSYSPGVQPQHF. For the CDR3, the DNA is TGTGCCAGCAGTTACTCGCCAGGGGTCCAGCCCCAGCATTTT.